This TCR beta chain was documented in a study of human T cells and chemical hapten exposure. Study in general: Mostly female patients had alopecia areata, totalis or universalis.

TCRdb itself ran the RACE reads through MiXCR, one entry per CDR3 protein. This sample has around 330,000 distinct CDR3 sequences, with roughly 6% found just once. Stated time point: pre-sensitization, week 0. Treatment described: therapeutic diphenylcyclopropenone sensitization with weekly scalp DPC. Sample donors consisted of patients with alopecia, aged 18 to 70 years, who were suitable for DPC. The authors extracted total RNA from unfractionated whole blood. CDR1 and CDR2 from the germline V gene are SGHDT and YYEEEE. The CDR3 loop spans 15 amino acids. The germline V and J ends were trimmed by 0 bases and 3 bases, with 10 bases remaining between them.

This chain uses TRBV5-6 with TRBJ1-5; tentative D call: TRBD1 (5 bases). The TCR sequence derives from a young woman with alopecia areata. Some clones in this sample may be carry-over from other donors' samples. The sample was whole blood, taken in connection with sensitization to the hapten diphenylcyclopropenone (DPC). CDR3 sequence reads: CASSLGDRYNQPQHF. DNA for the CDR3: TGTGCCAGCAGCTTGGGTGACAGATACAATCAGCCCCAGCATTTT.